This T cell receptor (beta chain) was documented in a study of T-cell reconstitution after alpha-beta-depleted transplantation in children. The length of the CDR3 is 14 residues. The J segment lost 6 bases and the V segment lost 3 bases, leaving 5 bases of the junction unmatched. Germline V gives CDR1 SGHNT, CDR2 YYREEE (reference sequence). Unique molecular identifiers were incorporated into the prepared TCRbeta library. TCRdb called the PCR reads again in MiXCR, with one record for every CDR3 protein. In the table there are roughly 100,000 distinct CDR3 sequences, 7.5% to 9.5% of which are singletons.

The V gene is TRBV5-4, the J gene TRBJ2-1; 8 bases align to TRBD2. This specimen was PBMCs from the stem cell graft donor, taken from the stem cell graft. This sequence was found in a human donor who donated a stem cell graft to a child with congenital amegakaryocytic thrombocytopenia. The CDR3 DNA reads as TGTGCCAGCAGCTCTACGCTAGCGGGCAATGAGCAGTTCTTC. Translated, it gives CASSSTLAGNEQFF.